This record covers a single TCR beta chain. The record originates from a study of blood T cell repertoires in COVID-19. CDR1 is MDHEN, CDR2 SYDVKM, per germline. V dropped 7 bases and J dropped 2 bases, with 12 bases sitting between them. CDR3 size: 14 residues. Authors' processing steps: Estimates of nucleated cell counts were drawn from the amplification of reference gene primers. The data were produced by immunoSEQ multiplex PCR, yet TCRdb's version contains in-frame clones alone and is incomplete. V, J and clone size were drawn from that table, and D and trimming were deduced from the DNA. The data hold 150,000 to 200,000 clones, with roughly 89% observed a single time.

The receptor was isolated from a man aged 50 to 59 with acute or convalescent COVID-19. The sequenced material came from peripheral blood. The rearrangement joins TRBV28 to TRBJ1-5; no firm D call. DNA for the CDR3: TGTGCCAGCAAATCCGTCCTTGGCAATCAGCCCCAGCATTTT. Translation: CASKSVLGNQPQHF.